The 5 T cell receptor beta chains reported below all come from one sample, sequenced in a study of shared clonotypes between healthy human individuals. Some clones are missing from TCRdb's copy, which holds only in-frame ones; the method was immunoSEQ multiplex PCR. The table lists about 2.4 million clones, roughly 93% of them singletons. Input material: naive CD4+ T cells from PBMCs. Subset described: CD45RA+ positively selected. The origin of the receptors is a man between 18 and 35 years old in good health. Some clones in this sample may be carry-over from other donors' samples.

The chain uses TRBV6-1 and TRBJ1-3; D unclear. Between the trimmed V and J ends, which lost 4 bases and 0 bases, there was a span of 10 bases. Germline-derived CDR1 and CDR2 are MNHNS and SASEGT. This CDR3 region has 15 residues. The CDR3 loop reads CASSVVGYSGNTIYF. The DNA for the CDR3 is TGTGCCAGCAGTGTAGTCGGGTACTCTGGAAACACCATATATTTT.

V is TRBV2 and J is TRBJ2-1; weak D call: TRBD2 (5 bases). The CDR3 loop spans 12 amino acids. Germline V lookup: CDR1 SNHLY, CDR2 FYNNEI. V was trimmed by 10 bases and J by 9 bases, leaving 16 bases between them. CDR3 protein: CAKRTPEGEQFF. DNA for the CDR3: TGTGCCAAAAGGACCCCTGAGGGTGAGCAGTTCTTC.

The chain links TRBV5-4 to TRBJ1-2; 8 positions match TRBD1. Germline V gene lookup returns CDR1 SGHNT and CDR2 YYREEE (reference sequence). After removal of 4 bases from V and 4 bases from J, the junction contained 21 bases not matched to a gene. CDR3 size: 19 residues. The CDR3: CASSPSPVSVQGAFYGYTF. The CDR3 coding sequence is TGTGCCAGCAGCCCCTCCCCAGTATCGGTGCAGGGGGCCTTCTATGGCTACACCTTC.

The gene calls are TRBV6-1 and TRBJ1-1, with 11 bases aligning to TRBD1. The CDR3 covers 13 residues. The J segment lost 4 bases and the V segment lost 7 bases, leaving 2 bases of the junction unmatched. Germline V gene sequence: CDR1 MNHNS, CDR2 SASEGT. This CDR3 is CASKGTGGTEAFF. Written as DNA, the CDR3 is TGTGCCAGCAAGGGGACAGGGGGCACTGAAGCTTTCTTT.

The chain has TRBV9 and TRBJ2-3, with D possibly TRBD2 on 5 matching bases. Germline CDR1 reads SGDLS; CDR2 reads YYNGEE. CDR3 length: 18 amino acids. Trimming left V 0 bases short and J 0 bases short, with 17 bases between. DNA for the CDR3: TGTGCCAGCAGCGTAGGGGTGCGGGTAGGAGTAAGCACAGATACGCAGTATTTT. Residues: CASSVGVRVGVSTDTQYF.